This TCR beta chain appears in the sequencing data of a study of T cell repertoires in cytomegalovirus infection (dated by TCRdb to about 2019). Some background on the complete study: Alongside well-studied HLA-B-restricted epitopes, the peptide stimulations were aimed at recently identified HLA-C-restricted CMV epitopes, whose presentation resists viral immunomodulation. Donor HLA type was relevant to the analysis, because carriage of CMV infection together with the matching HLA type was indicated by public TCR beta signatures.

TCRdb shows the sequencer as Illumina HiSeq 1500. TCRdb's own reprocessing of the public reads used fastp at Q25 and MiXCR and kept productive beta chains. For every CDR3 protein sequence, its rows merge into one entry that carries the most common genes and DNA. The sample table contains approximately 310,000 distinct CDR3 sequences; only one count was recorded for roughly 25% of them. Of the sample, about 14% is held by the ten largest clones. What the work shows at the level of the full study, not this receptor alone: In both this cohort and an independent roughly 350-donor cohort, the cumulative frequency of public TCR beta family members distinguished carriers of CMV infection plus the relevant HLA type. The ex vivo response was dominated by HLA-C-restricted CMV-specific TCR beta clonotypes, which also provided the single most frequent clonotype in two of eight donors.

The intended sense of this specimen's treatment or condition label: in vitro stimulation with specific CMV peptide epitopes to enrich CMV-specific T cells. This clonotype has more than one count but fewer than ten. No cognate antigen has been identified for it. No much larger clone is present one base from it, and per-base qualities are unavailable. CDR3 length: 11 amino acids, cysteine to phenylalanine. Only the CDR3 DNA stays, 33 bases, in frame from base 1. CDR1 and CDR2 were assigned from the germline V gene as SGHTA and FQGNSA. V loses 8 bases of germline sequence and J loses 0 bases, and the interval between the two ends is 4 bases.

This clonotype was obtained from a human donor in good health (CMV status not recorded). Some clones in this sample may be carry-over from other donors' samples. Here the chain combines TRBV7-2 and TRBJ2-5; no D gene can be assigned with confidence. Source: cultured PBMCs, taken from culture after CMV antigen stimulation. CDR3 sequence: CASQNQETQYF. The sequenced DNA is TGTGCCAGCCAAAACCAAGAGACCCAGTACTTC.